Listed below are T cell receptor beta chains from one sample, sequenced in a study of cytomegalovirus exposure and HLA in healthy donors. TCRdb's copy holds only in-frame clones and misses some; the assay was immunoSEQ multiplex PCR. The sample shows about 190,000 clones, 75% to 90% of them seen only once. The sample comprised PBMCs. These receptor sequences come from a boy aged 2 to 10 in good health and CMV-seronegative. CDR3s include the opening cysteine and the closing phenylalanine or tryptophan. Fields, in order: D gene, clone size, V gene, J gene, CDR3 DNA, CDR3 protein. The D gene is left open where the match is weak. Only some rows state a clone size, as once, few, many or a class for expanded clones.

D gene: .
clone size: .
V gene: TRBV18
J gene: TRBJ2-3
CDR3 DNA: TGTGCCAGCTCACGACAAGCGGATAGCACAGATACGCAGTATTTT
CDR3 protein: CASSRQADSTDTQYF

D gene: TRBD1
clone size: .
V gene: TRBV7-9
J gene: TRBJ2-1
CDR3 DNA: TGTGCCAGCAGCTTGCCGGGACAGGGCGGGGGTGAGCAGTTCTTC
CDR3 protein: CASSLPGQGGGEQFF

D gene: .
clone size: .
V gene: TRBV6-1
J gene: TRBJ1-6
CDR3 DNA: TGTGCCAGCAGGACAGAGCGAGATAATTCACCCCTCCACTTT
CDR3 protein: CASRTERDNSPLHF

D gene: .
clone size: few
V gene: TRBV11-3
J gene: TRBJ1-1
CDR3 DNA: TGTGCCAGCAGCTTATTCTCCAACACTGAAGCTTTCTTT
CDR3 protein: CASSLFSNTEAFF

D gene: .
clone size: .
V gene: TRBV19
J gene: TRBJ1-5
CDR3 DNA: TGTGCCAGTAGTACTCAGGGAAGGACCTATAGCAATCAGCCCCAGCATTTT
CDR3 protein: CASSTQGRTYSNQPQHF

D gene: TRBD1
clone size: .
V gene: TRBV11-2
J gene: TRBJ2-1
CDR3 DNA: TGTGCCAGCAGCAAGGACAGGCGGAGCTCCTACAATGAGCAGTTCTTC
CDR3 protein: CASSKDRRSSYNEQFF

D gene: .
clone size: .
V gene: TRBV11-2
J gene: TRBJ1-1
CDR3 DNA: TGTGCCAGCAGCTTAACCCAGGGACTCAACACTGAAGCTTTCTTT
CDR3 protein: CASSLTQGLNTEAFF

D gene: .
clone size: .
V gene: TRBV6-6
J gene: TRBJ1-1
CDR3 DNA: TGTGCCAGCAGTTACTCGGGGCGGCACAACACTGAAGCTTTCTTT
CDR3 protein: CASSYSGRHNTEAFF

D gene: TRBD1
clone size: .
V gene: TRBV2
J gene: TRBJ2-7
CDR3 DNA: TGTGCCAGCAGTGAAGGGACAGGGATCTACGAGCAGTACTTC
CDR3 protein: CASSEGTGIYEQYF

D gene: .
clone size: .
V gene: TRBV2
J gene: TRBJ1-1
CDR3 DNA: TGTGCCAGCAGTGTTATTTTTATGGGAGGGGAGGAGACTGAAGCTTTCTTT
CDR3 protein: CASSVIFMGGEETEAFF

D gene: .
clone size: few
V gene: TRBV6-6
J gene: TRBJ1-4
CDR3 DNA: TGTGCCAGCAGTTACGGGGGGGAAGGTGAAAAACTGTTTTTT
CDR3 protein: CASSYGGEGEKLFF

D gene: .
clone size: .
V gene: TRBV11-2
J gene: TRBJ2-7
CDR3 DNA: TGTGCCAGCAGCTTAACCCCAGAGGGATCTTACGAGCAGTACTTC
CDR3 protein: CASSLTPEGSYEQYF

D gene: TRBD2
clone size: .
V gene: TRBV19
J gene: TRBJ2-7
CDR3 DNA: TGTGCCAGTAGTATCGTAAGGGAGGGGCCCGCCTACGAGCAGTACTTC
CDR3 protein: CASSIVREGPAYEQYF

D gene: TRBD2
clone size: .
V gene: TRBV4-1
J gene: TRBJ2-5
CDR3 DNA: TGCGCCAGCAGCCAGGGACTAGTGGAGACCCAGTACTTC
CDR3 protein: CASSQGLVETQYF

D gene: TRBD2
clone size: once
V gene: TRBV10-1
J gene: TRBJ2-5
CDR3 DNA: TGCGCCAGCAGTGTTATGGGACTAGCGACGGAGACCCAGTACTTC
CDR3 protein: CASSVMGLATETQYF

D gene: .
clone size: .
V gene: TRBV29-1
J gene: TRBJ1-4
CDR3 DNA: TGCAGCGTCCGAGTCAATGAAAAACTGTTTTTT
CDR3 protein: CSVRVNEKLFF

D gene: TRBD1
clone size: .
V gene: TRBV28
J gene: TRBJ2-1
CDR3 DNA: TGTGCCAGCAGTTTGATACAGGGGGAGAATGAGCAGTTCTTC
CDR3 protein: CASSLIQGENEQFF

D gene: .
clone size: .
V gene: TRBV5-1
J gene: TRBJ1-6
CDR3 DNA: TGCGCCAGCAGCTCTGGGGCCAGGGTAGGGTCACCCCTCCACTTT
CDR3 protein: CASSSGARVGSPLHF

D gene: TRBD1
clone size: .
V gene: TRBV5-6
J gene: TRBJ2-5
CDR3 DNA: TGTGCCAGCAGCTTCCCCGGGACAGGGTCAGAGACCCAGTACTTC
CDR3 protein: CASSFPGTGSETQYF

D gene: .
clone size: once
V gene: TRBV18
J gene: TRBJ1-1
CDR3 DNA: TGTGCCAGCTCACCAGCTAGAGGACAGACGAACACTGAAGCTTTCTTT
CDR3 protein: CASSPARGQTNTEAFF